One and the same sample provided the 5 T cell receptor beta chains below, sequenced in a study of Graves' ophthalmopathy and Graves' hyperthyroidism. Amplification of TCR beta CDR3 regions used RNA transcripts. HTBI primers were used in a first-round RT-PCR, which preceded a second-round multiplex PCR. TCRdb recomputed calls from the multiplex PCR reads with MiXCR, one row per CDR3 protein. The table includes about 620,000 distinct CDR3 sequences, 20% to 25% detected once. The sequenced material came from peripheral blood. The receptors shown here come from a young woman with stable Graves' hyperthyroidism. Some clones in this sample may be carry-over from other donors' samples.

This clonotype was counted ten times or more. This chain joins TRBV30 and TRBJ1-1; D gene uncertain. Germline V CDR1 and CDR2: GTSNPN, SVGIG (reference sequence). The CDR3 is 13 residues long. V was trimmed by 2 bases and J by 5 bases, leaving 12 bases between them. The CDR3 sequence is CAWSSHRGTEAFF. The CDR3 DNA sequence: TGTGCCTGGAGTTCTCACCGCGGGACTGAAGCTTTCTTT.

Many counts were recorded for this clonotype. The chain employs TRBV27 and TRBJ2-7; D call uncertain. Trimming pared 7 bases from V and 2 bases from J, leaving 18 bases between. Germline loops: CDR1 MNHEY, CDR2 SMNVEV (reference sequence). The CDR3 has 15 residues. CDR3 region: CASMERLSTTYEQYF. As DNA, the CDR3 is TGTGCCAGCATGGAAAGACTCAGCACTACCTACGAGCAGTACTTC.

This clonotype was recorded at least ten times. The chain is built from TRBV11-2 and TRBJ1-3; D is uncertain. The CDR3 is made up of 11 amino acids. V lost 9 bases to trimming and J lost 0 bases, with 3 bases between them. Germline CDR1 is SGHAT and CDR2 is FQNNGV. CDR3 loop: CASVSGNTIYF. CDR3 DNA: TGTGCCAGTGTCTCTGGAAACACCATATATTTT.

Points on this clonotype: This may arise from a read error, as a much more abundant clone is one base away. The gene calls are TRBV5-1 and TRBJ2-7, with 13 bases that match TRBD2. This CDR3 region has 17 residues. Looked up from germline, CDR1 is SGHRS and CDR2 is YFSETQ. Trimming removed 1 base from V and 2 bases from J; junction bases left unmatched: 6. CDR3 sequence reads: CASSLWTSGGLTYEQYF. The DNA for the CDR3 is TGCGCCAGCAGCTTGTGGACTAGCGGGGGACTGACCTACGAGCAGTACTTC.

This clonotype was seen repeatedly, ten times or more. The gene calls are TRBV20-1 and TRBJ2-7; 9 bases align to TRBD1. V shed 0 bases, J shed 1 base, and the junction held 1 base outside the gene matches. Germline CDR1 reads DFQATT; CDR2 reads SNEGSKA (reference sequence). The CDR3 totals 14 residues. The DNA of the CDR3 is TGCAGTGCTAGAGATGGACAGGGGTCCTACGAGCAGTACTTC. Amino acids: CSARDGQGSYEQYF.